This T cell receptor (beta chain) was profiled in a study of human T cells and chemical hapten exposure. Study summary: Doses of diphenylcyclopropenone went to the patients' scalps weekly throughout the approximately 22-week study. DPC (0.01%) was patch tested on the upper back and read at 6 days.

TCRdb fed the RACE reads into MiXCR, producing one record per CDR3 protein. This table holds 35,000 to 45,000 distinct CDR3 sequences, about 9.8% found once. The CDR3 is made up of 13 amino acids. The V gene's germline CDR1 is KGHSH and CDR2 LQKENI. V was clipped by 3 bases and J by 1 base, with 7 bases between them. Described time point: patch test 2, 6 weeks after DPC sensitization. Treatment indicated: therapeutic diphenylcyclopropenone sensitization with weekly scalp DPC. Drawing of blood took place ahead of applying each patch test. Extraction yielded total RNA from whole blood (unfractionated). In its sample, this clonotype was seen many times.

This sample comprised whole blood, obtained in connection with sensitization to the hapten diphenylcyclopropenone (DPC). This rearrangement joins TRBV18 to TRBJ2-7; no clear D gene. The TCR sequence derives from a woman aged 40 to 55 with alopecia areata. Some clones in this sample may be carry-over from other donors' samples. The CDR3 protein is CASSPALSYEQYF. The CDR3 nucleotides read TGTGCCAGCTCACCCGCACTTTCCTACGAGCAGTACTTC.